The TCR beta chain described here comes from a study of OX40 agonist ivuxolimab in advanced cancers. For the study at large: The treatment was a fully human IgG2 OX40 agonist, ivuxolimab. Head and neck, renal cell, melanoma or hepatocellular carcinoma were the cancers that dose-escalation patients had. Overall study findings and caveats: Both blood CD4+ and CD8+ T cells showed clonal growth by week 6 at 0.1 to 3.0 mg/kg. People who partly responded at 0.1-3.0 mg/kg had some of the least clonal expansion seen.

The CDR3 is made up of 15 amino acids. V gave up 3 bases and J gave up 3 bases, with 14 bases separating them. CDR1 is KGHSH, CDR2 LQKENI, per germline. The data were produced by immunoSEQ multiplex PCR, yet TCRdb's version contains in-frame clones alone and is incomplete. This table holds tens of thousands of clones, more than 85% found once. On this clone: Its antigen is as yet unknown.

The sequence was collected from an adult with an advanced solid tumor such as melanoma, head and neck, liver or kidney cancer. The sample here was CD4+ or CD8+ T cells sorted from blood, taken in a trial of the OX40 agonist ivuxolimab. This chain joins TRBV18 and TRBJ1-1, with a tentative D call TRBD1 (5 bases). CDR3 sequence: CASSPPGREDTEAFF. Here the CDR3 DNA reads TGTGCCAGCTCACCGCCGGGACGGGAGGACACTGAAGCTTTCTTT. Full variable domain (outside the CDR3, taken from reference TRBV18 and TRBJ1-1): NAGVMQNPRHLVRRRGQEARLRCSPMKGHSHVYWYRQLPEEGLKFMVYLQKENIIDESGMPKERFSAEFPKEGPSILRIQQVVRGDSAAYFCASSPPGREDTEAFFGQGTRLTVV.